The clone carrying this T cell receptor beta chain was counted once. Its antigen is as yet unknown. This CDR3 has 17 residues. CDR1 is SGHTA and CDR2 is FQGNSA in the germline V gene. The ends lost 5 bases at V and 0 bases at J; junction bases unmatched: 9. In the PCR, 60 Vbeta and 13 Jbeta primers were used. Clones were sequenced by immunoSEQ multiplex PCR, and TCRdb holds only the in-frame ones, with some missing. The sample includes fewer than 250,000 clones, over 70% of them seen just once. This entry comes from a study of cytomegalovirus exposure and HLA in healthy donors. Overall study results and limits: Later examination showed HLA-associated TCR beta chains had greater clonal expansion than equally common others. A classifier reportedly called cytomegalovirus status with high sensitivity and specificity.

The source of this sequence is a man aged 35-49 years in good health and CMV-seropositive. Sequencing was performed on PBMCs. The chain couples TRBV7-2 to TRBJ1-3, with 8 bases that match TRBD1. As DNA, the CDR3 is TGTGCCAGCAGCCGAGCCCGGGACAGGCTCTCTGGAAACACCATATATTTT. Translating gives CASSRARDRLSGNTIYF.